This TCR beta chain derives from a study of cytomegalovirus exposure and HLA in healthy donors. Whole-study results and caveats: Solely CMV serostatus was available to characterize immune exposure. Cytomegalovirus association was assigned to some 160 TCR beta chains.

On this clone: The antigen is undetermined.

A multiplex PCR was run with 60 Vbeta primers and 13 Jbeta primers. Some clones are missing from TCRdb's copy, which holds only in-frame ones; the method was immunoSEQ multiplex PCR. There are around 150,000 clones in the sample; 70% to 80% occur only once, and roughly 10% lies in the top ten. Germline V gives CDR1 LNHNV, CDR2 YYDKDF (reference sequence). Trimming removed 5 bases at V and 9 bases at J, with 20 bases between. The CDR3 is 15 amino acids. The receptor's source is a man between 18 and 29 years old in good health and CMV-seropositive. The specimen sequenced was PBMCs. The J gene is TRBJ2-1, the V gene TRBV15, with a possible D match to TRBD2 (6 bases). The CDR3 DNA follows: TGTGCCACCAGCCCTATGCTAGCGAGACAAACTGAGCAGTTCTTC. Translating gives CATSPMLARQTEQFF.